These 29 T cell receptor beta chains came from one sample sequenced in a study of shared clonotypes between healthy human individuals. Profiled with immunoSEQ multiplex PCR; TCRdb holds only in-frame clones, not every one. The profile covers around 2.1 million clones, with under 95% appearing a single time and around 1.7% taken by the ten largest. Positively selected for CCR7, the CD45RO-negative cells used as naive CD8 cells excluded terminally differentiated effector memory CD45RA+ cells. Sequenced sample: naive CD8+ T cells from PBMCs. The receptors were gathered from a man younger than 35 in good health. Some clones in this sample may be carry-over from other donors' samples.

This chain links TRBV27 with TRBJ2-3; 10 bases align to TRBD2. Germline CDR1 MNHEY, CDR2 SMNVEV (reference sequence). The CDR3 sequence is 17 residues long. Germline trimming cut 2 bases from V and 6 bases from J; bases unmatched to any gene: 11. The DNA for the CDR3 is TGTGCCAGCAGTTTAAATACACTAGCGGGAATTGGTGATACGCAGTATTTT. This codes for CASSLNTLAGIGDTQYF.

The V and J genes are TRBV4-2 and TRBJ1-6; no clear D. Germline CDR1 is LGHNA and CDR2 is YNFKEQ. Trimming shortened V by 4 bases and J by 7 bases, and 23 bases separated the two germline ends. The CDR3 has 18 amino acids. The CDR3 is CASSLDQNSPYGNSPLHF. The CDR3 DNA is TGTGCCAGCAGCCTAGACCAGAACAGTCCATATGGGAATTCACCCCTCCACTTT.

V gene TRBV19 combines with J gene TRBJ1-1; D is unclear. The CDR3 consists of 14 residues. Germline CDR1 reads LNHDA; CDR2 reads SQIVND (reference sequence). V was pared by 4 bases and J by 3 bases, with 12 bases between. The CDR3 protein is CASSTQEEDTEAFF. The CDR3, as DNA: TGTGCCAGTAGTACCCAGGAGGAAGACACTGAAGCTTTCTTT.

V gene TRBV7-6 combines with J gene TRBJ2-7; D could derive from TRBD1 or TRBD2 (5 bases each). V was trimmed by 2 bases and J by 2 bases, leaving 19 bases between them. CDR3 length: 17 residues. Germline loops: CDR1 SGHVS, CDR2 FNYEAQ. The CDR3 coding sequence is TGTGCCAGCAGCTTAAGCCCAGTCGAGGGGTTGACCTACGAGCAGTACTTC. Encoded protein: CASSLSPVEGLTYEQYF. The complete variable domain, with remaining parts taken from reference TRBV7-6 and TRBJ2-7, reads GAGVSQSPRYKVTKRGQDVALRCDPISGHVSLYWYRQALGQGPEFLTYFNYEAQQDKSGLPNDRFSAERPEGSISTLTIQRTEQRDSAMYRCASSLSPVEGLTYEQYFGPGTRLTVT.

This clone was picked up one time. The CDR3 DNA reads TGCGCCAGCAGCGACCAGACAGGGATCTCCTACGAGCAGTACTTC. Its protein product is CASSDQTGISYEQYF. The V gene is TRBV5-1, the J gene TRBJ2-7; TRBD1 matches 7 bases. CDR1 is SGHRS, CDR2 YFSETQ, per germline. V lost 4 bases, J lost 0 bases, and 7 bases stayed unmatched. The CDR3 contains 15 residues.

This clone appeared once. This chain links TRBV5-4 with TRBJ2-7; the match to TRBD2 covers 7 bases. The V gene's germline CDR1 is SGHNT and CDR2 YYREEE (reference sequence). J was trimmed by 0 bases and V by 0 bases; bases with no gene match: 9. The CDR3 is made up of 17 amino acids. The CDR3 sequence is CASSLGGLAESSYEQYF. CDR3 bases: TGTGCCAGCAGCTTGGGAGGGCTAGCGGAGTCCTCCTACGAGCAGTACTTC.

As concerns this clone: At the DNA level, this CDR3 is encoded by other sequences in the same sample as well. The chain combines TRBV28 with TRBJ2-7; D not certain. CDR1 is MDHEN, CDR2 SYDVKM, per germline. This CDR3 spans 13 amino acids. V was shortened by 3 bases and J by 0 bases, with 6 bases between the two germline ends. CDR3 residues: CASSFPVSYEQYF. Here the CDR3 DNA reads TGTGCCAGCAGTTTTCCTGTCTCCTACGAGCAGTACTTC.

The chain joins TRBV28 to TRBJ1-5; D might be TRBD1 (5 bases). The CDR3 spans 16 residues. V lost 6 bases to trimming and J lost 2 bases, with 17 bases between them. Germline V CDR1 and CDR2: MDHEN, SYDVKM. The CDR3 DNA follows: TGTGCCAGCAGAAGGCAGGGTGCGGCGGGCAATCAGCCCCAGCATTTT. It codes for CASRRQGAAGNQPQHF. Full variable domain (missing parts from reference TRBV28 and TRBJ1-5): DVKVTQSSRYLVKRTGEKVFLECVQDMDHENMFWYRQDPGLGLRLIYFSYDVKMKEKGDIPEGYSVSREKKERFSLILESASTNQTSMYLCASRRQGAAGNQPQHFGDGTRLSIL.

The rearrangement links TRBV27 to TRBJ2-7, with D maybe TRBD1 (6 bases). With 6 bases removed from V and 4 bases from J, the gap between germline ends came to 13 bases. The CDR3 length is 13 residues. The germline V gene encodes CDR1 MNHEY and CDR2 SMNVEV (reference sequence). For the CDR3, the DNA is TGTGCCAGCAGCCAGGGGCGCGGGTACGAGCAGTACTTC. Protein product: CASSQGRGYEQYF.

The V and J genes are TRBV11-2 and TRBJ2-7; possible D gene TRBD2, 5 bases. The germline V and J ends were trimmed by 1 base and 6 bases, with 19 bases remaining between them. The CDR3 sequence is 16 residues long. Germline CDR1 is SGHAT and CDR2 is FQNNGV. In DNA, the CDR3 is TGTGCCAGCAGCTTAGGTCGGGATATGGCCTATAGCGAGCAGTACTTC. Protein product: CASSLGRDMAYSEQYF.

V is TRBV11-2 and J is TRBJ2-2; maybe TRBD1 (5 bases). CDR3 size: 15 residues. V dropped 1 base and J dropped 4 bases, with 10 bases sitting between them. CDR1 and CDR2 from the germline V gene are SGHAT and FQNNGV. CDR3 in amino acids: CASSLVRAITGELFF. Written as DNA, the CDR3 is TGTGCCAGCAGCTTAGTCAGGGCCATCACCGGGGAGCTGTTTTTT.

The rearrangement links TRBV6-1 to TRBJ2-2, with D perhaps TRBD2 (5 bases). V was pared by 3 bases and J by 4 bases, with 12 bases between. The CDR3 has 15 amino acids. Germline CDR1 and CDR2: MNHNS and SASEGT. The CDR3 protein is CASSDGGSPTGELFF. The CDR3 coding sequence is TGTGCCAGCAGTGACGGCGGGTCGCCCACCGGGGAGCTGTTTTTT.

J is TRBJ1-2 and V is TRBV20-1; the D is unclear. The CDR3 extends over 11 amino acids. CDR1 and CDR2 (germline): DFQATT, SNEGSKA (reference sequence). The V end lost 1 base, the J end lost 7 bases, and 7 bases lay between the germline ends. CDR3 residues: CSARAFPGYTF. The CDR3 region has the DNA TGCAGTGCTAGAGCCTTTCCTGGCTACACCTTC.

This chain uses TRBV25-1 with TRBJ2-1; weak D call: TRBD1 (6 bases). CDR1 is MGHDK, CDR2 SYGVNS, per germline. This CDR3 has 15 amino acids. V shed 3 bases and J shed 6 bases, with 15 bases lying between them. DNA for the CDR3: TGTGCCAGCAGTGATCCCACAGGGAGTGGCAATGAGCAGTTCTTC. Translating gives CASSDPTGSGNEQFF.

This CDR3 reads CASRAESTGGYTF. The CDR3 coding sequence is TGTGCCAGCAGGGCCGAATCAACGGGAGGCTACACCTTC. The J gene is TRBJ1-2, the V gene TRBV9; D is unclear. Per the germline V gene, CDR1 is SGDLS and CDR2 is YYNGEE. V was trimmed by 5 bases and J by 8 bases, leaving 16 bases between them. This CDR3 region has 13 residues. Complete variable domain (other parts from reference TRBV9 and TRBJ1-2): DSGVTQTPKHLITATGQRVTLRCSPRSGDLSVYWYQQSLDQGLQFLIQYYNGEERAKGNILERFSAQQFPDLHSELNLSSLELGDSALYFCASRAESTGGYTFGSGTRLTVV.

This clone was observed once. The rearrangement joins TRBV27 to TRBJ2-7; a weak D match, TRBD1 (5 bases). The CDR3 length is 14 residues. Germline CDR1 is MNHEY and CDR2 is SMNVEV (reference sequence). This CDR3 is CASSFSASRGYVIV. CDR3 sequence (DNA): TGTGCCAGCAGTTTCTCCGCTTCAAGGGGTTATGTTATCGTC.

The chain is built from TRBV28 and TRBJ1-1; D is perhaps TRBD1 (6 bases). The V gene's germline CDR1 is MDHEN and CDR2 SYDVKM. CDR3 length equals 16 residues. Trimming pared 1 base from V and 2 bases from J, leaving 14 bases between. The CDR3 sequence: CASSLLAGETNTEAFF. In nucleotides, the CDR3 is TGTGCCAGCAGTTTATTAGCAGGGGAAACAAACACTGAAGCTTTCTTT.

This rearrangement joins TRBV2 to TRBJ2-7, with TRBD2 as a possible D gene (6 bases). V was cut by 6 bases and J by 3 bases, with 15 bases left in between. The germline V gene encodes CDR1 SNHLY and CDR2 FYNNEI. The CDR3 totals 14 residues. CDR3 DNA sequence: TGTGCCAGCAGCGACCTTGGCGGGGACTACGAGCAGTACTTC. It encodes CASSDLGGDYEQYF.

V is TRBV11-2 and J is TRBJ2-7; no clear D gene. In germline, CDR1 is SGHAT, CDR2 FQNNGV. This CDR3 comprises 16 residues. V was shortened by 0 bases and J by 2 bases, with 14 bases between the two germline ends. This CDR3 reads CASSLDWRSNPYEQYF. The CDR3 coding sequence is TGTGCCAGCAGCTTAGATTGGCGCAGCAATCCCTACGAGCAGTACTTC.

V gene TRBV25-1 combines with J gene TRBJ2-7, with a possible D match to TRBD2 (5 bases). The V gene lost 10 bases and the J gene lost 0 bases, with 13 bases spanning the gap. The CDR3 contains 13 residues. Germline V lookup: CDR1 MGHDK, CDR2 SYGVNS. The CDR3 protein is CATNSGSSYEQYF. The CDR3 nucleotides are TGTGCCACCAATAGTGGGAGCTCCTACGAGCAGTACTTC.

V and J are TRBV2 and TRBJ2-7; 11 nucleotides line up with TRBD2. Germline CDR1 and CDR2: SNHLY and FYNNEI. The V and J ends lost 6 bases and 2 bases, in that order; junction bases with no gene match: 9. The CDR3 totals 16 residues. In nucleotides, the CDR3 is TGTGCCAGCAGCATACCCGGGACTAGCGGCACCTACGAGCAGTACTTC. It encodes CASSIPGTSGTYEQYF.

The gene calls are TRBV15 and TRBJ1-2, with D uncertain. Germline CDR1 is LNHNV and CDR2 is YYDKDF (reference sequence). The CDR3 sequence is 15 residues long. V was trimmed by 6 bases and J by 10 bases, leaving 24 bases between them. The CDR3 region has the DNA TGTGCCACCAGTCAAGTGGGAGCTATTCTCTTCTCCTACACCTTC. Its protein product is CATSQVGAILFSYTF.

About this clone itself: The identical CDR3 is also encoded by other nucleotide sequences in the sample. The J gene is TRBJ2-7, the V gene TRBV7-6; TRBD1 aligns across 7 bases. The CDR3 has 12 residues. V lost 4 bases to trimming and J lost 5 bases; unmatched junction nucleotides: 2. Germline-derived CDR1 and CDR2 are SGHVS and FNYEAQ. CDR3 amino acids: CASSSTGDEQYF. The CDR3 DNA reads as TGTGCCAGCAGCTCCACAGGGGACGAGCAGTACTTC.

V and J are TRBV2 and TRBJ2-7; 9 bases fit TRBD1. With 8 bases clipped from V and 6 bases from J, the junction kept 11 bases outside the gene matches. Looked up from germline, CDR1 is SNHLY and CDR2 is FYNNEI. The CDR3 is 14 amino acids. CDR3 loop: CASDGTGLFAEQYF. CDR3 DNA: TGTGCCAGCGACGGGACAGGGTTATTCGCCGAGCAGTACTTC.

The chain is built from TRBV4-2 and TRBJ1-3; 7 positions agree with TRBD1. With 1 base clipped from V and 8 bases from J, the junction kept 8 bases outside the gene matches. The CDR3 consists of 15 residues. Germline V lookup: CDR1 LGHNA, CDR2 YNFKEQ. The CDR3 DNA sequence: TGTGCCAGCAGCCAAGGGACAGGCCTAGCGGACACCATATATTTT. This encodes CASSQGTGLADTIYF.

The V call is TRBV7-9, the J call TRBJ1-1; D not resolved. The CDR3 runs 13 residues. The germline gives CDR1 SEHNR, CDR2 FQNEAQ (reference sequence). V lost 1 base, J lost 6 bases, and 9 bases lay in between. CDR3 loop: CASSLVGSPEAFF. CDR3 DNA sequence: TGTGCCAGCAGCTTAGTGGGGTCCCCTGAAGCTTTCTTT.

The chain employs TRBV5-5 and TRBJ2-7, with D maybe TRBD2 (5 bases). Germline V gene lookup returns CDR1 SGHKS and CDR2 YYEKEE (reference sequence). V was clipped by 2 bases and J by 3 bases, with 15 bases between them. The CDR3 consists of 15 residues. The CDR3 sequence is CASSFPGGAVYEQYF. CDR3 bases: TGTGCCAGCAGCTTCCCCGGAGGCGCAGTCTACGAGCAGTACTTC.

This chain uses TRBV7-9 with TRBJ2-3, with D unclear. CDR1 and CDR2 (germline): SEHNR, FQNEAQ (reference sequence). The V and J ends lost 1 base and 11 bases respectively, with 13 bases between them. The length of the CDR3 is 13 residues. CDR3 in DNA: TGTGCCAGCAGCTTAGAAAATCCATACTGGCAGTATTTT. Encoded protein: CASSLENPYWQYF. Supplemented by reference TRBV7-9 and TRBJ2-3, the full variable domain reads DTGVSQNPRHKITKRGQNVTFRCDPISEHNRLYWYRQTLGQGPEFLTYFQNEAQLEKSRLLSDRFSAERPKGSFSTLEIQRTEQGDSAMYLCASSLENPYWQYFGPGTRLTVL.

The gene calls are TRBV25-1 and TRBJ2-1; 7 bases match TRBD2. The CDR3 covers 14 residues. V lost 6 bases, J lost 0 bases, and 2 bases stayed unmatched. Germline lookup yields CDR1 MGHDK and CDR2 SYGVNS. CDR3 sequence (DNA): TGTGCCAGCAGCCGCGGGAGCTCCTACAATGAGCAGTTCTTC. This gives the protein CASSRGSSYNEQFF.